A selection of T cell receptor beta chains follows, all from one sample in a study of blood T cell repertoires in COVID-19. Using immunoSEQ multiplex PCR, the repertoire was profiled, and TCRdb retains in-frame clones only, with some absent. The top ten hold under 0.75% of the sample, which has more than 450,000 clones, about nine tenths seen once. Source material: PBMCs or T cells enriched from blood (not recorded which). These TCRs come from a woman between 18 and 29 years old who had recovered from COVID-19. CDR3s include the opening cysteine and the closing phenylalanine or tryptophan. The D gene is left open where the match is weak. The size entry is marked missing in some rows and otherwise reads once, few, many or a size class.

CASRSIRASSGANVLTF | TGTGCCAGCAGGTCGATCAGGGCGAGCTCTGGGGCCAACGTCCTGACTTTC | TRBJ2-6 | . | TRBV11-2 | . | 17
CASSLSGTGGETYEQYF | TGTGCCAGTAGTCTCTCCGGGACAGGGGGCGAGACCTACGAGCAGTACTTC | TRBJ2-7 | TRBD1 | TRBV19 | . | 17
CASSIGGQAANQPQHF | TGTGCCAGTAGTATAGGGGGACAGGCCGCCAATCAGCCCCAGCATTTT | TRBJ1-5 | TRBD1 | TRBV19 | few | 16
CASNPGQATYEQYF | TGTGCCAGCAATCCGGGACAGGCGACCTACGAGCAGTACTTC | TRBJ2-7 | TRBD1 | TRBV6-5 | once | 14
CASSQDLGQSNEKLFF | TGTGCCAGCAGCCAAGATCTCGGACAGTCTAATGAAAAACTGTTTTTT | TRBJ1-4 | . | TRBV3-1/TRBV3-2 | . | 16
CASTLRDFSYEQYF | TGTGCCAGCACCCTCAGGGACTTCTCCTACGAGCAGTACTTC | TRBJ2-7 | . | TRBV5-5 | once | 14
CASSFRVTGELFF | TGTGCCAGCAGTTTCAGGGTCACCGGGGAGCTGTTTTTT | TRBJ2-2 | . | TRBV27 | . | 13
CASSQHHTNTEAFF | TGTGCCAGCAGCCAGCACCACACCAACACTGAAGCTTTCTTT | TRBJ1-1 | . | TRBV3-1/TRBV3-2 | . | 14
CASSLGLEPNYGYTF | TGTGCCAGCAGCTTGGGGTTAGAGCCGAACTATGGCTACACCTTC | TRBJ1-2 | . | TRBV5-6 | . | 15
CASSIVGATGELFF | TGTGCCAGTAGTATAGTAGGGGCCACCGGGGAGCTGTTTTTT | TRBJ2-2 | . | TRBV19 | . | 14
CASSQEGGPDEQYF | TGTGCCAGCAGCCAAGAGGGGGGGCCCGACGAGCAGTACTTC | TRBJ2-7 | . | TRBV4-2 | few | 14
CASSFTTTGEQYF | TGCGCCAGCAGCTTCACGACGACGGGAGAGCAGTACTTC | TRBJ2-7 | . | TRBV5-1 | . | 13
CASSQEHGTGPYEQYF | TGTGCCAGCAGCCAAGAGCACGGGACAGGACCTTACGAGCAGTACTTC | TRBJ2-7 | TRBD1 | TRBV3-1/TRBV3-2 | . | 16
CASSQVWGGPRSYEQYF | TGCGCCAGCAGCCAAGTGTGGGGGGGGCCCCGCTCCTACGAGCAGTACTTC | TRBJ2-7 | . | TRBV4-1 | . | 17
CASTRNRDRASPLHF | TGTGCCAGCACCCGGAACCGGGACAGGGCATCACCCCTCCACTTT | TRBJ1-6 | TRBD1 | TRBV7-6 | . | 15
CASSGRRASGQETQYF | TGTGCCAGCAGCGGCCGTCGGGCTAGCGGCCAAGAGACCCAGTACTTC | TRBJ2-5 | TRBD2 | TRBV7-8 | . | 16
CASSSPTSGGRSSTDTQYF | TGCGCCAGCAGCTCTCCCACTAGCGGGGGGCGATCTAGCACAGATACGCAGTATTTT | TRBJ2-3 | TRBD2 | TRBV5-1 | . | 19
CASSSYRENTEAFF | TGTGCCAGCAGCTCCTACAGGGAAAACACTGAAGCTTTCTTT | TRBJ1-1 | . | TRBV7-9 | . | 14
CASSPSSGQGPTGELFF | TGCGCCAGCAGCCCTTCATCGGGGCAGGGGCCCACCGGGGAGCTGTTTTTT | TRBJ2-2 | . | TRBV4-1 | . | 17
CASSYNTGELFF | TGCGCCAGCAGCTACAACACCGGGGAGCTGTTTTTT | TRBJ2-2 | . | TRBV10-1 | . | 12
CASSLAKPQGGNTIYF | TGTGCCAGCAGCTTAGCTAAACCACAGGGTGGAAACACCATATATTTT | TRBJ1-3 | . | TRBV7-2 | . | 16
CSAETSGGAAYNEQFF | TGCAGCGCCGAGACTAGCGGGGGGGCTGCCTACAATGAGCAGTTCTTC | TRBJ2-1 | TRBD2 | TRBV29-1 | . | 16